Here is one TCR beta chain with its context. The clone's antigen remains unknown. Per-base quality was not reported, and no clone a single base away is much larger than it. The CDR3 sequence holds 13 residues, the cysteine and phenylalanine included. Just the 39-base CDR3 DNA is kept, in frame starting at base 1. V and J lose 5 bases and 6 bases, and a span of 12 bases separates them. In the germline V gene (reference sequence), CDR1 corresponds to SEHNR and CDR2 to FQNEAQ. The sample comes from a study of blood T cell repertoires in COVID-19 (dated by TCRdb to about 2020). Looking at the study overall: Samples from collaborators originated in the United States, Italy and Spain and spanned both the acute and convalescent phases of COVID-19. The material from the prospective study consisted of cDNA or gDNA derived from T cells, B-cell-depleted T cells, or PBMCs. Subjects who had been exposed to COVID-19, were actively infected with it, or had recovered from it provided the deeply sampled blood TCRbeta repertoires that made up the dataset. The repertoires were released in a freely available public database meant as a resource for research on the immune response to SARS-CoV-2. The samples were drawn from the first 160 participants of the ongoing ImmuneRACE study and from 1,254 subjects provided by 6 global collaborators. The sample metadata nearly always contained a de-identified subject ID, COVID-19 status, age in years and sex. Where available, HLA class I and class II types were taken from metadata supplied by the sample provider and were not determined by assay-based typing.

The collaborating institutions used their own protocols to collect whole blood in K2EDTA tubes. Collaborator samples were shipped for TCRbeta analysis as frozen whole blood, isolated PBMCs, or DNA extracted from either sample type. Summary of the overall study and its limitations: The amount of clinical and demographic metadata varied by source and participant and was provided uncurated.

TCRbeta CDR3 regions were amplified from genomic DNA using the immunoSEQ Assay, a bias-controlled multiplex PCR. Regarding the original processing steps: The number of nucleated cells in each sample was estimated from the amplification of reference gene primers within the assay. To quantify the absolute abundance of each unique TCRbeta CDR3 rearrangement, sequence reads were collapsed and filtered. For each sample, productive Simpson clonality was calculated by taking the square root of Simpson's diversity index across productive rearrangements. The immuneACCESS repertoire file appears here via TCRdb, limited to in-frame rearrangements. These files lack a portion of the clones; in checked studies, under half of the deficit traces to unresolved V genes, and the cause of the others is not known. That table gives V, J and clone size, and the DNA gave D and trimming. For this sample there are some 110,000 clones; around 83% appear just once. The ten largest clones capture 15% of the sample.

The chain couples TRBV7-9 to TRBJ2-3; TRBD2 might be the D gene, on 6 matching bases. Sequenced sample: peripheral blood. The TCR originated in a woman at least 80 years old with acute or convalescent COVID-19. The base sequence is TGTGCCAGCAGCCCCAATGGGGGGGATACGCAGTATTTT. Its product reads: CASSPNGGDTQYF.